What follows are 11 T cell receptor beta chains derived from one specimen sequenced in a study of radiation and T cells in renal cell carcinoma. The time point is: baseline pretreatment blood. Treatment reported: 15 Gy SBRT to primary tumor, nephrectomy 4 weeks later. Clones were sequenced by immunoSEQ multiplex PCR, and TCRdb holds only the in-frame ones, with some missing. Of roughly 130,000 clones listed, roughly 88% were seen once; the top ten hold around 12%. The material was blood, obtained from a patient whose treatment included radiotherapy and nephrectomy. These receptors all stem from a woman aged 50 to 60 with renal cell carcinoma.

The chain recombines TRBV19 with TRBJ1-6, with D unclear. Germline loops: CDR1 LNHDA, CDR2 SQIVND (reference sequence). V dropped 8 bases and J dropped 3 bases, with 11 bases sitting between them. This CDR3 comprises 14 residues. Written as DNA, the CDR3 is TGTGCCAGTGGTGAGCAAAGCTATAATTCACCCCTCCACTTT. This sequence encodes CASGEQSYNSPLHF.

V and J are TRBV13 and TRBJ1-5, with D possibly TRBD1 on 6 matching bases. CDR3 length: 16 amino acids. The ends were cut back, 2 bases at V and 1 base at J, with 12 bases in the middle. The V gene's germline CDR1 is PRHDT and CDR2 FYEKMQ (reference sequence). CDR3 region: CASSLSGRGSNQPQHF. In DNA, the CDR3 is TGTGCCAGCAGCTTATCGGGCAGGGGCAGCAATCAGCCCCAGCATTTT.

V usage is TRBV7-3 and J usage is TRBJ2-1; 10 nucleotides agree with TRBD2. Germline CDR1 SGHTA, CDR2 FQGTGA. V shed 5 bases, J shed 6 bases, and the junction held 4 bases outside the gene matches. The CDR3 is made up of 14 amino acids. This CDR3 reads CASSLAGDFNEQFF. The DNA for the CDR3 is TGTGCCAGCAGCCTAGCGGGGGACTTCAATGAGCAGTTCTTC.

This chain links TRBV6-6 with TRBJ2-7; D may be TRBD1 (6 bases). The V gene's germline CDR1 is MNHNY and CDR2 SVGAGI (reference sequence). The CDR3 spans 13 residues. With 6 bases removed from V and 7 bases from J, the gap between germline ends came to 16 bases. DNA of the CDR3: TGTGCCAGCAGCCGCCGAGACAGGAGGGAGCAGTACTTC. Its translation: CASSRRDRREQYF.

The chain employs TRBV5-4 and TRBJ1-4; D gene ambiguous. The CDR3 runs to 13 residues. The V and J ends lost 9 bases and 0 bases respectively, with 9 bases between them. Germline CDR1 SGHNT, CDR2 YYREEE (reference sequence). CDR3 nucleotide sequence: TGTGCCACCTCGGATGCAACTAATGAAAAACTGTTTTTT. This encodes CATSDATNEKLFF.

This chain connects TRBV19 to TRBJ1-2; D perhaps matches TRBD1 (6 bases). This CDR3 has 14 residues. Trimming stripped 7 bases from V and 2 bases from J, with 14 bases between. Per germline, CDR1 LNHDA and CDR2 SQIVND (reference sequence). The CDR3: CASIETDRNYGYTF. CDR3 nucleotides: TGTGCCAGTATCGAAACGGACAGAAACTATGGCTACACCTTC.

The chain combines TRBV5-4 with TRBJ2-7, with a possible D match to TRBD1 (6 bases). CDR1 is SGHNT, CDR2 YYREEE, per germline (reference sequence). CDR3 length: 14 residues. Trimming stripped 1 base from V and 4 bases from J, with 12 bases between. This chain's CDR3 is CASSLTGMPYEQYF. CDR3 nucleotide sequence: TGTGCCAGCAGCTTGACAGGGATGCCTTACGAGCAGTACTTC. The full variable domain, its missing parts supplied by reference TRBV5-4 and TRBJ2-7, is ETGVTQSPTHLIKTRGQQVTLRCSSQSGHNTVSWYQQALGQGPQFIFQYYREEENGRGNFPPRFSGLQFPNYSSELNVNALELDDSALYLCASSLTGMPYEQYFGPGTRLTVT.

The V gene is TRBV21-1, the J gene TRBJ1-3; the table's D call of TRBD1 was not tested on the DNA. TRBV21-1 is shown as a pseudogene. The CDR3 has 19 residues. The CDR3 loop reads CASRLRDRASQVGGNTIYF. CDR3 nucleotides: TGTGCCAGCAGATTGCGGGACAGGGCTTCCCAAGTGGGTGGAAACACCATATATTTT.

The count of this clone is one. The chain has TRBV13 and TRBJ2-3; TRBD2 matches 10 bases. V dropped 4 bases and J dropped 1; count of bases not matched to a gene: 14. CDR1 and CDR2 from the germline V gene are PRHDT and FYEKMQ (reference sequence). This CDR3 region has 19 residues. CDR3 protein: CASSYFTPSGRTRTDTQYF. CDR3 nucleotides: TGTGCCAGCAGCTACTTTACCCCTAGCGGGAGAACCCGCACAGATACGCAGTATTTT.

The CDR3 sequence: CASSDKAAYEQYF. The CDR3 DNA reads as TGTGCCAGCAGTGACAAAGCGGCCTACGAGCAGTACTTC. This rearrangement joins TRBV2 to TRBJ2-7; D might be TRBD2 (5 bases). V shed 3 bases and J shed 2 bases, with 8 bases lying between them. The CDR3 is 13 residues long. Germline V lookup: CDR1 SNHLY, CDR2 FYNNEI.

The chain links TRBV2 to TRBJ2-7; 11 positions agree with TRBD1. The CDR3 sequence is 15 residues long. Germline CDR1 is SNHLY and CDR2 is FYNNEI. Losses at the gene ends were 6 bases for V and 3 bases for J; bases not matched to a gene: 7. CDR3 sequence (DNA): TGTGCCAGCAGAACGGGACAGGGGGAGTTCTACGAGCAGTACTTC. Protein sequence: CASRTGQGEFYEQYF.